This T cell receptor beta chain came from a study of molecular identifiers for immune sequencing clone quantification. TCRdb passed the PCR reads through MiXCR, listing each CDR3 protein once. The data hold more than 300,000 distinct CDR3 sequences, with over 20% observed a single time. Germline V CDR1 and CDR2: DFQATT, SNEGSKA (reference sequence). The CDR3 has 17 residues. Trimming removed 0 bases at V and 0 bases at J, with 15 bases between. Comments on this clonotype: A much larger clone differs by one base, so this may be a read error.

The source material was naive CD8+ T cells from blood, with Jurkat cell RNA spiked in. The subset: FACS-sorted CD8+CD4-CCR7+CD45RA+ naive T cells. This receptor was taken from a human donor in good health. Some libraries in this study had Jurkat cell RNA spiked in. V gene TRBV20-1 combines with J gene TRBJ1-5; tentatively, D is TRBD1 (6 bases). This CDR3 reads CSARDRGGAYSNQPQHF. As DNA, the CDR3 is TGCAGTGCTAGAGATCGGGGGGGGGCTTATAGCAATCAGCCCCAGCATTTT.